The 13 T cell receptor beta chains listed next were all sequenced from one sample in a study of identical twins. TCRdb reprocessed the 5' RACE reads with MiXCR, giving one entry per CDR3 protein. Among 1,800,000 or so distinct CDR3 sequences listed, around a third were seen once. The material sequenced was cord blood. All receptors derive from a newborn girl in good health.

The chain is built from TRBV2 and TRBJ2-3; D gene uncertain. Germline CDR1 is SNHLY and CDR2 is FYNNEI. This CDR3 has 16 residues. V lost 2 bases and J lost 0, with 12 bases in between. The CDR3 DNA is TGTGCCAGCAGTGAAAGGACGCTCTCTAGCACAGATACGCAGTATTTT. Its translation: CASSERTLSSTDTQYF.

The chain carries TRBV29-1 and TRBJ1-1, with D uncertain. The CDR3 is 13 residues long. Germline V CDR1 and CDR2: SQVTM, ANQGSEA. The V end was cut by 4 bases, the J end by 1 base, with 10 bases between. The CDR3 region has the DNA TGCAGCGTTGCGAGGGAGAGGAACACTGAAGCTTTCTTT. The encoded protein is CSVARERNTEAFF.

This clonotype was seen a single time. The V and J genes are TRBV19 and TRBJ1-5; maybe TRBD1 (5 bases). Between the trimmed V and J ends, which lost 2 bases and 5 bases, there was a span of 10 bases. Germline V CDR1 and CDR2: LNHDA, SQIVND (reference sequence). This CDR3 is 14 amino acids long. The CDR3 sequence is CASSIMWGDQPQHF. DNA of the CDR3: TGTGCCAGTAGTATAATGTGGGGGGATCAGCCCCAGCATTTT. Combining the CDR3 with reference TRBV19 and TRBJ1-5 gives the whole variable domain DGGITQSPKYLFRKEGQNVTLSCEQNLNHDAMYWYRQDPGQGLRLIYYSQIVNDFQKGDIAEGYSVSREKKESFPLTVTSAQKNPTAFYLCASSIMWGDQPQHFGDGTRLSIL.

The chain uses TRBV25-1 and TRBJ1-2; D is possibly TRBD1 (6 bases). Germline CDR1 is MGHDK and CDR2 is SYGVNS. V was trimmed by 6 bases and J by 0 bases, leaving 14 bases between them. The CDR3 consists of 15 residues. The CDR3 here is CASSDRDTPNYGYTF. DNA of the CDR3: TGTGCCAGCAGCGACCGGGACACTCCTAACTATGGCTACACCTTC.

V and J are TRBV9 and TRBJ2-5; either TRBD1 or TRBD2 may fit D (5 bases each). V lost 5 bases and J 3 bases, leaving 11 bases between the germline ends. The CDR3 is 13 residues long. Germline loops: CDR1 SGDLS, CDR2 YYNGEE. CDR3 loop: CASSGTLKETQYF. In nucleotides, the CDR3 is TGTGCCAGCAGTGGGACGTTAAAAGAGACCCAGTACTTC.

CDR3 sequence: CAISESFRAEQYF. DNA of the CDR3: TGTGCCATCAGTGAGTCGTTCAGGGCCGAGCAGTACTTC. The chain carries TRBV10-3 and TRBJ2-7; D is perhaps TRBD1 (5 bases). CDR3 length: 13 amino acids. Germline CDR1 ENHRY, CDR2 SYGVKD. Trimming cost V 0 bases and J 6 bases, with 9 bases left between them.

The rearrangement joins TRBV28 to TRBJ1-5, with TRBD1 as a possible D gene (6 bases). CDR3 size: 15 residues. CDR1 MDHEN and CDR2 SYDVKM come from the germline V gene. V shed 6 bases and J shed 0 bases, with 12 bases lying between them. CDR3 DNA sequence: TGTGCCAGCAGCACAGGGACGTATAGCAATCAGCCCCAGCATTTT. It specifies CASSTGTYSNQPQHF.

V is TRBV20-1 and J is TRBJ2-3; 7 bases line up with TRBD2. In germline, CDR1 is DFQATT, CDR2 SNEGSKA (reference sequence). The CDR3 runs to 14 residues. With V trimmed by 1 base and J by 2 bases, 3 bases remained unmatched. The CDR3 DNA reads as TGCAGTGCTAGAGGAGCGGGAATCACAGATACGCAGTATTTT. It encodes CSARGAGITDTQYF.

This clonotype was seen more than once but under ten times. The V gene is TRBV4-1, the J gene TRBJ2-7; D is unresolved. Germline values: CDR1 MGHRA, CDR2 YSYEKL. V was pared by 0 bases and J by 2 bases, with 14 bases between. The CDR3 contains 16 residues. The CDR3 DNA reads TGCGCCAGCAGCCAAGAGACCCAGCCCATGGCCTACGAGCAGTACTTC. It encodes CASSQETQPMAYEQYF.

The rearrangement links TRBV12-3 or TRBV12-4 to TRBJ2-1; TRBD2 might be the D (7 bases). The V gene lost 3 bases and the J gene lost 4 bases, with 16 bases spanning the gap. This CDR3 comprises 16 residues. Here the CDR3 reads CASSFGGGNFYNEQFF. Written as DNA, the CDR3 is TGTGCCAGCAGTTTTGGGGGGGGCAATTTTTACAATGAGCAGTTCTTC.

The rearrangement links TRBV7-2 to TRBJ2-3; TRBD2 matches 7 bases. Germline CDR1 is SGHTA and CDR2 is FQGNSA. After removal of 7 bases from V and 2 bases from J, the junction contained 9 bases not matched to a gene. This CDR3 has 15 residues. CDR3 DNA: TGTGCCAGCACCGAGACTAGCCCCATCACAGATACGCAGTATTTT. This gives the protein CASTETSPITDTQYF.

The chain employs TRBV5-1 and TRBJ2-5; TRBD2 aligns across 8 bases. J gave up 3 bases and V 7 bases, and 14 bases lay outside the gene matches. The CDR3 runs 16 residues. The V gene's germline CDR1 is SGHRS and CDR2 YFSETQ. The CDR3 DNA follows: TGCGCCAGCTGTATTGGCGGGAGCGGGGGAAAAGAGACCCAGTACTTC. This translates into CASCIGGSGGKETQYF. Full variable domain (missing parts from reference TRBV5-1 and TRBJ2-5): KAGVTQTPRYLIKTRGQQVTLSCSPISGHRSVSWYQQTPGQGLQFLFEYFSETQRNKGNFPGRFSGRQFSNSRSEMNVSTLELGDSALYLCASCIGGSGGKETQYFGPGTRLLVL.

This clonotype appeared a few times. V is TRBV4-2 and J is TRBJ2-7, with a possible D match to TRBD1 (6 bases). The germline gives CDR1 LGHNA, CDR2 YNFKEQ. The CDR3 is 16 amino acids. With 0 bases removed from V and 3 bases from J, the gap between germline ends came to 15 bases. Written as DNA, the CDR3 is TGTGCCAGCAGCCAAGATCTGGCAGGGGCAGGCTACGAGCAGTACTTC. It is translated as CASSQDLAGAGYEQYF.